The 20 T cell receptor beta chains below come from one sample, sequenced in a study of beta chain features in type 1 diabetes. Findings and limits, study-wide: The study found moderately but significantly shorter TCRB CDR3s in all four CD4+ subsets of Type 1 diabetes patients.

Antigens of these TCRs are unknown. The whole isolated RNA underwent reverse transcription, so sequencing captured expressed TCRB transcripts. This table comes from immunoSEQ multiplex PCR, and its TCRdb copy is limited to in-frame clones, with some not included. Of some 280,000 clones detected, roughly an eighth appear once; the ten largest clones hold 0.015% to 0.02%. Sequencing was performed on naive CD4+ T cells from blood. The receptors stem from a man between 25 and 39 years old with type 1 diabetes.

This chain uses TRBV5-5 with TRBJ2-1, with D maybe TRBD1 (6 bases). Germline CDR1 and CDR2: SGHKS and YYEKEE (reference sequence). V lost 5 bases and J lost 6, with 12 bases in between. CDR3 length: 13 amino acids. CDR3: CASRKLQGNEQFF. The DNA for the CDR3 is TGTGCCAGCAGGAAATTACAGGGCAATGAGCAGTTCTTC.

The chain joins TRBV15 to TRBJ2-3; a possible D gene is TRBD1 (6 bases). This CDR3 has 16 amino acids. Germline V CDR1 and CDR2: LNHNV, YYDKDF (reference sequence). V lost 5 bases to trimming and J lost 2 bases, with 17 bases between them. The CDR3 sequence: CATSGGTSYSTDTQYF. The CDR3 bases are TGTGCCACCAGCGGGGGCACGTCCTACTCCACAGATACGCAGTATTTT.

This clone was counted only a few times. V and J are TRBV11-1 and TRBJ2-3; D gene uncertain. CDR3 length: 13 amino acids. With 4 bases removed from V and 3 bases from J, the gap between germline ends came to 8 bases. The germline CDR1 and CDR2 sequences are SGHAT and FQDESV (reference sequence). The CDR3 DNA follows: TGTGCCAGCAGCTACAGTGGGACAGATACGCAGTATTTT. This sequence encodes CASSYSGTDTQYF.

This clone has just a few counts. DNA of the CDR3: TGTGCCAGCTCACCGTCTATAGCACGGGACAATGAGCAGTTCTTC. It translates to CASSPSIARDNEQFF. This chain uses TRBV18 with TRBJ2-1; D is unclear. V was shortened by 3 bases and J by 5 bases, with 14 bases between the two germline ends. CDR1 is KGHSH and CDR2 is LQKENI in the germline V gene. The CDR3 has 15 residues.

This clone was counted only a few times. The chain joins TRBV9 to TRBJ2-5; TRBD1 aligns across 9 bases. Germline V lookup: CDR1 SGDLS, CDR2 YYNGEE. Trimming at V came to 4 bases and at J to 3 bases, leaving 7 bases not matched to a gene. This CDR3 spans 15 amino acids. The CDR3 DNA reads as TGTGCCAGCAGCCTCGGGACAGGGAAGAAAGAGACCCAGTACTTC. It translates to CASSLGTGKKETQYF.

The chain has TRBV11-3 and TRBJ2-1; 7 bases fit TRBD1. Germline values: CDR1 SGHNT, CDR2 YENEEA. The J segment lost 9 bases and the V segment lost 4 bases, leaving 9 bases of the junction unmatched. The CDR3 totals 14 residues. CDR3 coding DNA: TGTGCCAGCAGCTCCCAGACAGGGTCGGGTGAGCAGTTCTTC. This sequence encodes CASSSQTGSGEQFF.

This clone occurred a few times. This chain joins TRBV18 and TRBJ1-5, with TRBD1 identical over 9 bases. The CDR3 covers 14 residues. The J segment lost 6 bases and the V segment lost 3 bases, leaving 3 bases of the junction unmatched. CDR1 is KGHSH, CDR2 LQKENI, per germline. The CDR3 DNA reads TGTGCCAGCTCACCCTCGACAGGGGGTCAGCCCCAGCATTTT. Amino acids: CASSPSTGGQPQHF.

This clone was recorded a few times. The rearrangement uses TRBV7-9 and TRBJ2-1, with a tentative D call TRBD2 (6 bases). The CDR3 consists of 16 residues. The V end was cut by 5 bases, the J end by 0 bases, with 14 bases between. Germline V gives CDR1 SEHNR, CDR2 FQNEAQ (reference sequence). This CDR3 is CASSPIRGSSYNEQFF. The CDR3 DNA reads as TGTGCCAGCAGCCCTATTCGGGGGAGCTCCTACAATGAGCAGTTCTTC. Full variable domain (outside the CDR3, taken from reference TRBV7-9 and TRBJ2-1): DTGVSQNPRHKITKRGQNVTFRCDPISEHNRLYWYRQTLGQGPEFLTYFQNEAQLEKSRLLSDRFSAERPKGSFSTLEIQRTEQGDSAMYLCASSPIRGSSYNEQFFGPGTRLTVL.

This clone was detected only a few times. The V and J genes are TRBV7-2 and TRBJ2-3; 10 bases align to TRBD2. CDR3 length equals 16 residues. The V and J ends lost 1 base and 0 bases, in that order; junction bases with no gene match: 1. Germline V CDR1 and CDR2: SGHTA, FQGNSA. The CDR3 spells CASSLGAGGSTDTQYF. In DNA, the CDR3 is TGTGCCAGCAGCTTAGGAGCGGGAGGGAGCACAGATACGCAGTATTTT.

This clone was seen a handful of times. The rearrangement links TRBV29-1 to TRBJ1-1; 11 bases are shared with TRBD1. This CDR3 has 15 amino acids. J was trimmed by 4 bases and V by 7 bases; bases with no gene match: 11. Germline CDR1 reads SQVTM; CDR2 reads ANQGSEA. In DNA, the CDR3 is TGCAGCGGCGGCAATTCCGGGACAGGGGGCACTGAAGCTTTCTTT. This translates into CSGGNSGTGGTEAFF.

The chain recombines TRBV2 with TRBJ1-1; D not resolved. The CDR3 loop spans 12 amino acids. Germline-derived CDR1 and CDR2 are SNHLY and FYNNEI. Trimming removed 8 bases from V and 4 bases from J, with 11 bases in between. The CDR3 loop reads CASEEGPTEAFF. The CDR3 DNA reads TGTGCCAGCGAAGAGGGTCCCACTGAAGCTTTCTTT.

The chain is built from TRBV7-6 and TRBJ1-1; D is undetermined. This CDR3 is built from 14 residues. V gave up 1 base and J gave up 1 base, with 7 bases separating them. CDR1 is SGHVS, CDR2 FNYEAQ, per germline. The CDR3 region has the DNA TGTGCCAGCAGCTTAGGTGCGGGGAACACTGAAGCTTTCTTT. This translates into CASSLGAGNTEAFF.

This clone was detected only a few times. The chain links TRBV10-3 to TRBJ1-2; weak D call: TRBD1 (5 bases). V lost 7 bases and J lost 6, with 15 bases in between. The CDR3 contains 13 residues. Germline-derived CDR1 and CDR2 are ENHRY and SYGVKD. The CDR3, as DNA: TGTGCCATCACAGGGCAGAGTGGAGATGGCTACACCTTC. This translates into CAITGQSGDGYTF.

This clone was picked up a small number of times. The chain uses TRBV28 and TRBJ2-1; 8 bases align to TRBD1. The CDR3 is 14 residues long. The V gene end was trimmed by 7 bases and the J gene end by 6 bases; junction bases not matched to a gene: 8. Germline assignment: CDR1 MDHEN and CDR2 SYDVKM. This chain's CDR3 is CASTRTGLSNEQFF. CDR3 sequence (DNA): TGTGCCAGCACTAGGACAGGGTTGAGCAATGAGCAGTTCTTC. Together with reference TRBV28 and TRBJ2-1, the CDR3 gives the full variable domain: DVKVTQSSRYLVKRTGEKVFLECVQDMDHENMFWYRQDPGLGLRLIYFSYDVKMKEKGDIPEGYSVSREKKERFSLILESASTNQTSMYLCASTRTGLSNEQFFGPGTRLTVL.

This chain uses TRBV30 with TRBJ2-1, with TRBD2 as a possible D gene (7 bases). Germline V gene data show CDR1 as GTSNPN and CDR2 as SVGIG (reference sequence). Trimming stripped 0 bases from V and 15 bases from J, with 15 bases between. CDR3 length: 12 residues. The CDR3 DNA reads TGTGCCTGGAGTGTAGCCGGGGGGCGAAGGTTCTTC. Its protein product is CAWSVAGGRRFF.

The gene calls are TRBV4-2 and TRBJ2-5, with TRBD1 as a possible D gene (5 bases). With 0 bases removed from V and 2 bases from J, the gap between germline ends came to 10 bases. CDR1 and CDR2 from the germline V gene are LGHNA and YNFKEQ. The CDR3 is 15 amino acids. The CDR3 loop is CASSQDRATQETQYF. The CDR3 bases are TGTGCCAGCAGCCAAGACAGGGCGACACAAGAGACCCAGTACTTC.

The J gene is TRBJ1-2, the V gene TRBV5-1; D possibly corresponds to TRBD1 (6 bases). Germline V lookup: CDR1 SGHRS, CDR2 YFSETQ. The V gene lost 7 bases and the J gene lost 4 bases, with 14 bases spanning the gap. CDR3 length: 13 amino acids. CDR3 amino acids: CASGPQGSYGYTF. In DNA form, the CDR3 reads TGCGCCAGCGGACCACAGGGAAGCTATGGCTACACCTTC.

This clone came up a few times. The chain links TRBV28 to TRBJ1-5; tentatively, D is TRBD1 (6 bases). The germline V gene has CDR1 MDHEN and CDR2 SYDVKM. The CDR3 totals 17 residues. V lost 1 base to trimming and J lost 3 bases, with 16 bases between them. The CDR3 reads CASSLSSGDPSNQPQHF. As DNA, the CDR3 is TGTGCCAGCAGTTTATCTTCAGGGGACCCCTCCAATCAGCCCCAGCATTTT.

This chain uses TRBV5-4 with TRBJ2-5; a weak D match, TRBD1 (5 bases). The J call could be wrong; TRBJ2-7 is a better fit for the DNA end. The CDR3 length is 12 residues. Germline V gives CDR1 SGHNT, CDR2 YYREEE (reference sequence). The CDR3 DNA sequence: TGTGCCAGCAGCTTTGACAGAATCGAGCAGTACTTC. It translates to CASSFDRIEQYF.

For this clone: The identical CDR3 is also encoded by other nucleotide sequences in the sample. The chain recombines TRBV5-1 with TRBJ2-3, with D maybe TRBD1 (5 bases). Per the germline V gene, CDR1 is SGHRS and CDR2 is YFSETQ. Deletions cut 1 base from V and 2 bases from J, with 8 bases between. This CDR3 comprises 14 residues. The CDR3 DNA reads as TGCGCCAGCAGCTTGCAGGGTTCCACAGATACGCAGTATTTT. It encodes CASSLQGSTDTQYF.